The TCR beta chain under discussion was sequenced for a study of CD8 T cells in ankylosing spondylitis. Whole-study results and caveats: Peripheral blood held disease-linked clones only at relatively low frequency, and these were CD8+. Seemingly characteristic of ankylosing spondylitis blood was a TCR beta motif consisting of 7 or 8 highly homologous variants. From matched ankylosing spondylitis synovial fluid, disease-linked clones were reportedly recovered at significantly enriched levels.

TCRdb fed the 5' RACE reads into MiXCR, producing one record per CDR3 protein. The sample holds 390,000 or so distinct CDR3 sequences, around 20% seen once. This clonotype appeared a few times. Antigen: not known. The CDR3 has 11 amino acids. Germline V lookup: CDR1 SGHRS, CDR2 YFSETQ. Trimming stripped 6 bases from V and 5 bases from J, with 6 bases between. The sequencing input was blood, either unsorted or a sorted T cell fraction (not recorded which). This rearrangement joins TRBV5-1 to TRBJ2-1, with D unresolved. This TCR was recovered from a male donor with ankylosing spondylitis. CDR3 nucleotides: TGCGCCAGCAAATGGGACAATGAGCAGTTCTTC. Amino acid sequence: CASKWDNEQFF.